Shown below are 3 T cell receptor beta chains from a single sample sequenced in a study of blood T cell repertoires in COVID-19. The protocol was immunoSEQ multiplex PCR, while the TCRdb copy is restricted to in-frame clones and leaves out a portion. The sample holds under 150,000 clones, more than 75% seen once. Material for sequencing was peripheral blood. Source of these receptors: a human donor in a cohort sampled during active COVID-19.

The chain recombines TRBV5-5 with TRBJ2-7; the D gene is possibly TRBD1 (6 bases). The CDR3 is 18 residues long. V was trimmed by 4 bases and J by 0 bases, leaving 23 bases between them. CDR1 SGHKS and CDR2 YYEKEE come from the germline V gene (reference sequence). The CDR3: CASSIHMGAINPSYEQYF. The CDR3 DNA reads TGTGCCAGCAGCATACACATGGGGGCCATAAACCCCTCCTACGAGCAGTACTTC.

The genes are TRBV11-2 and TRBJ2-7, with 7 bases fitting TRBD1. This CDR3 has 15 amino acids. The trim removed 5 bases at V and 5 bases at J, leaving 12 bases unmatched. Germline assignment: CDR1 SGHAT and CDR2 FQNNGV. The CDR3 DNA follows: TGTGCCAGCAGCAGCCTGAAGGGGGCGAAGAACGAGCAGTACTTC. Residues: CASSSLKGAKNEQYF.

The CDR3, as DNA: TGTGCCACCAGTGTACGTCTAGCGGGATACAATGAGCAGTTCTTC. This gives the protein CATSVRLAGYNEQFF. The chain carries TRBV24-1 and TRBJ2-1; TRBD2 aligns across 9 bases. Unmatched junction bases numbered 5, after V lost 5 bases and J lost 4 bases. Germline lookup yields CDR1 KGHDR and CDR2 SFDVKD. CDR3 length: 15 residues.